These 32 T cell receptor beta chains were all obtained from the same sample, sequenced in a study of shared clonotypes between healthy human individuals. The repertoire was sequenced with immunoSEQ multiplex PCR; TCRdb's copy has only in-frame clones and lacks some. The table includes around 2.3 million clones, 90% to 97% detected once. Material for sequencing was naive CD4+ T cells sorted from blood. Subset described: CD45RA+ positively selected. The origin of the receptors is a man aged 18 to 30 in good health.

V is TRBV30 and J is TRBJ1-3, with TRBD1 identical over 7 bases. V was pared by 5 bases and J by 8 bases, with 3 bases of the junction left unmatched. The germline CDR1 and CDR2 sequences are GTSNPN and SVGIG (reference sequence). This CDR3 is built from 11 residues. The CDR3 sequence: CAWGTADTIYF. CDR3 DNA: TGTGCCTGGGGGACAGCCGACACCATATATTTT. The full variable domain, in which reference TRBV30 and TRBJ1-3 provide the parts outside the CDR3, is SQTIHQWPATLVQPVGSPLSLECTVEGTSNPNLYWYRQAAGRGLQLLFYSVGIGQISSEVPQNLSASRPQDRQFILSSKKLLLSDSGFYLCAWGTADTIYFGEGSWLTVV.

Only one count was recorded for this clone. CDR3 DNA: TGTGCCACCAGGAGGGGGACATTCACCGGGGAGCTGTTTTTT. Translated: CATRRGTFTGELFF. The V call is TRBV6-1, the J call TRBJ2-2, with D possibly called TRBD1 or TRBD2 (6 bases each). Trimming removed 10 bases at V and 4 bases at J, with 16 bases between. Germline loops: CDR1 MNHNS, CDR2 SASEGT. The CDR3 contains 14 residues.

The gene calls are TRBV6-1 and TRBJ2-3, with 13 bases aligning to TRBD2. The CDR3 is 16 amino acids. Germline trimming cut 4 bases from V and 6 bases from J; bases unmatched to any gene: 7. The germline V gene has CDR1 MNHNS and CDR2 SASEGT. CDR3 loop: CASSVPLAGGRDTQYF. The DNA for the CDR3 is TGTGCCAGCAGTGTCCCACTAGCGGGGGGGAGGGATACGCAGTATTTT.

The chain employs TRBV5-1 and TRBJ2-2, with TRBD2 identical over 7 bases. Germline CDR1 and CDR2: SGHRS and YFSETQ. Losses at the gene ends were 4 bases for V and 0 bases for J; bases not matched to a gene: 3. This CDR3 is built from 15 residues. The CDR3 sequence is CASSRSGANTGELFF. DNA of the CDR3: TGCGCCAGCAGCAGGAGCGGGGCGAACACCGGGGAGCTGTTTTTT.

The chain has TRBV6-6 and TRBJ2-2, with TRBD1 matching 7 bases. From germline, CDR1 is MNHNY and CDR2 SVGAGI (reference sequence). CDR3 length: 14 residues. V gave up 6 bases and J gave up 7 bases; unmatched junction bases: 8. The CDR3 coding sequence is TGTGCCAGCAGGGCAGGGGGAGCGGTCGGGGAGCTGTTTTTT. Its translation: CASRAGGAVGELFF.

The chain couples TRBV18 to TRBJ2-2; D possibly corresponds to TRBD1 (6 bases). The CDR3 is made up of 12 amino acids. Trimming took 4 bases from V and 9 from J, leaving 9 bases between them. The germline gives CDR1 KGHSH, CDR2 LQKENI. As DNA, the CDR3 is TGTGCCAGCTCACTACAGGGCCGGGAGCTGTTTTTT. Residues: CASSLQGRELFF.

V usage is TRBV9 and J usage is TRBJ2-5, with a weak D call TRBD2 (6 bases). CDR1 is SGDLS and CDR2 is YYNGEE in the germline V gene. The CDR3 has 13 residues. V lost 6 bases to trimming and J lost 9 bases, with 18 bases between them. CDR3 loop: CASNRGGTQAQYF. CDR3 nucleotide sequence: TGTGCCAGCAACCGCGGCGGGACTCAGGCCCAGTACTTC.

The DNA of the CDR3 is TGTGCCAGCAGTGGAGTCTGGGGCACGACAGATACGCAGTATTTT. This codes for CASSGVWGTTDTQYF. The V and J genes are TRBV28 and TRBJ2-3; perhaps TRBD1 as D (5 bases). The V gene's germline CDR1 is MDHEN and CDR2 SYDVKM. The CDR3 extends over 15 amino acids. With 5 bases removed from V and 3 bases from J, the gap between germline ends came to 15 bases.

This clone turned up a few times. This sequence joins TRBV18 and TRBJ1-6; the D gene is possibly TRBD1 (5 bases). There are 14 residues in the CDR3. The ends were cut back, 5 bases at V and 7 bases at J, with 12 bases in the middle. Germline values: CDR1 KGHSH, CDR2 LQKENI. CDR3 in DNA: TGTGCCAGCTCAGCTCAGGGTGGGAATTCACCCCTCCACTTT. Translated, it gives CASSAQGGNSPLHF.

The genes are TRBV30 and TRBJ2-7; 11 bases map to TRBD2. Germline V lookup: CDR1 GTSNPN, CDR2 SVGIG (reference sequence). The CDR3 spans 18 residues. Trimming took 0 bases from V and 5 from J; bases not matched to a gene: 15. CDR3 residues: CAWSVRTSGPSANHEQYF. The CDR3 bases are TGTGCCTGGAGTGTACGGACTAGCGGGCCCTCCGCGAATCACGAGCAGTACTTC.

Only one count was recorded for this clone. The rearrangement links TRBV7-8 to TRBJ1-1; a weak D match, TRBD1 (5 bases). The CDR3 length is 15 residues. Germline CDR1 reads SGHVS; CDR2 reads FQNEAQ. Trimming left V 5 bases short and J 5 bases short, with 18 bases between. CDR3 sequence reads: CASSPGSPGRTEAFF. The CDR3 DNA reads as TGTGCCAGCAGCCCTGGGTCCCCGGGACGGACTGAAGCTTTCTTT.

The CDR3 coding sequence is TGTGCCAGCAGTCGACCCAACAATGAGCAGTTCTTC. Encoded protein: CASSRPNNEQFF. J is TRBJ2-1 and V is TRBV6-4; D remains ambiguous. Trimming pared 5 bases from V and 5 bases from J, leaving 7 bases between. This CDR3 has 12 residues. CDR1 is MRHNA and CDR2 is SNTAGT in the germline V gene.

This clone is a singleton in its sample. As DNA, the CDR3 is TGTGCCAGCAGCCGGGACAGGGTTAACACCGGGGAGCTGTTTTTT. As protein: CASSRDRVNTGELFF. The chain combines TRBV28 with TRBJ2-2, with 9 bases identical to TRBD1. The J segment lost 2 bases and the V segment lost 6 bases, leaving 4 bases of the junction unmatched. The CDR3 is 15 amino acids. Germline loops: CDR1 MDHEN, CDR2 SYDVKM. Full variable domain (remainder filled in from reference TRBV28 and TRBJ2-2): DVKVTQSSRYLVKRTGEKVFLECVQDMDHENMFWYRQDPGLGLRLIYFSYDVKMKEKGDIPEGYSVSREKKERFSLILESASTNQTSMYLCASSRDRVNTGELFFGEGSRLTVL.

The genes are TRBV5-4 and TRBJ1-1; D not certain. The CDR3 consists of 14 residues. Trimming cost V 5 bases and J 1 base, with 12 bases left between them. Looked up from germline, CDR1 is SGHNT and CDR2 is YYREEE (reference sequence). The CDR3 loop is CASRFDMENTEAFF. Here the CDR3 DNA reads TGTGCCAGCAGATTCGACATGGAGAACACTGAAGCTTTCTTT.

CDR3 residues: CASSRSSRSGQPQHF. CDR3 coding DNA: TGTGCCAGCAGTAGGTCCAGCAGGAGTGGTCAGCCCCAGCATTTT. The V call is TRBV28, the J call TRBJ1-5, with no clear D. This CDR3 contains 15 residues. Trimming left V 5 bases short and J 6 bases short, with 17 bases between. The germline CDR1 and CDR2 sequences are MDHEN and SYDVKM. Full variable domain (remainder filled in from reference TRBV28 and TRBJ1-5): DVKVTQSSRYLVKRTGEKVFLECVQDMDHENMFWYRQDPGLGLRLIYFSYDVKMKEKGDIPEGYSVSREKKERFSLILESASTNQTSMYLCASSRSSRSGQPQHFGDGTRLSIL.

The CDR3 region has the DNA TGTGCCAGCAGCCCGGGTGGACAGAATAATTCACCCCTCCACTTT. The encoded protein is CASSPGGQNNSPLHF. This sequence joins TRBV5-4 and TRBJ1-6; tentative D call: TRBD1 (6 bases). Trimming left V 4 bases short and J 5 bases short, with 13 bases between. The CDR3 runs 15 residues. The germline V gene encodes CDR1 SGHNT and CDR2 YYREEE (reference sequence).

The J gene is TRBJ2-7, the V gene TRBV7-2, with a possible D match to TRBD2 (6 bases). Germline assignment: CDR1 SGHTA and CDR2 FQGNSA. V lost 5 bases to trimming and J lost 0 bases, with 17 bases between them. CDR3 length: 16 residues. This CDR3 is CASSPPGGASSYEQYF. In nucleotides, the CDR3 is TGTGCCAGCAGCCCTCCCGGCGGGGCTAGCTCCTACGAGCAGTACTTC.

Regarding this clone: Other DNA sequences from this sample encode an identical CDR3 as well. The rearrangement joins TRBV4-1 to TRBJ2-3; the match to TRBD2 covers 10 bases. Germline assignment: CDR1 MGHRA and CDR2 YSYEKL. The CDR3 is made up of 16 amino acids. Trimming removed 3 bases from V and 0 bases from J; junction bases left unmatched: 3. CDR3 sequence (DNA): TGCGCCAGCAGCCAGGCACTAGCGGGGAGCACAGATACGCAGTATTTT. Residues: CASSQALAGSTDTQYF.

The chain couples TRBV9 to TRBJ2-7, with D hard to call. Trimming cost V 4 bases and J 0 bases, with 11 bases left between them. The CDR3 consists of 14 residues. From germline, CDR1 is SGDLS and CDR2 YYNGEE. CDR3: CASSLIGNSYEQYF. CDR3 sequence (DNA): TGTGCCAGCAGCCTAATTGGGAACTCCTACGAGCAGTACTTC.

For this clone: Other DNA sequences of this sample code for an identical CDR3. The chain recombines TRBV6-5 with TRBJ2-7; D may be TRBD1 (5 bases). The CDR3 length is 14 residues. CDR1 is MNHEY, CDR2 SVGAGI, per germline. Trimming removed 0 bases at V and 0 bases at J, with 6 bases between. The CDR3 sequence is CASSYSRVSYEQYF. The CDR3 bases are TGTGCCAGCAGTTACTCCAGGGTCTCCTACGAGCAGTACTTC.

As for this clone: The same CDR3 also results from other DNA sequences found in this sample. The chain couples TRBV5-1 to TRBJ2-5; D not resolved. The CDR3 extends over 11 amino acids. The germline V gene encodes CDR1 SGHRS and CDR2 YFSETQ. The ends were cut back, 4 bases at V and 2 bases at J, with 3 bases in the middle. This CDR3 reads CASSLQETQYF. The DNA of the CDR3 is TGCGCCAGCAGCCTACAAGAGACCCAGTACTTC.

On this clone itself: Different DNA sequences within this sample yield the same CDR3. The chain employs TRBV19 and TRBJ1-2, with 12 bases aligning to TRBD1. Germline CDR1 reads LNHDA; CDR2 reads SQIVND (reference sequence). The CDR3 covers 14 residues. The trim removed 5 bases at V and 4 bases at J, leaving 2 bases unmatched. CDR3 in amino acids: CASSPGQGAYGYTF. The CDR3 DNA sequence: TGTGCCAGTAGTCCGGGACAGGGGGCCTATGGCTACACCTTC.

CDR3 in amino acids: CASSYSGGRYNEQFF. For the CDR3, the DNA is TGTGCCAGCAGCTATAGCGGGGGCCGCTACAATGAGCAGTTCTTC. The chain uses TRBV7-9 and TRBJ2-1; 9 positions match TRBD2. V shed 4 bases, J shed 3 bases, and the junction held 4 bases outside the gene matches. Per germline, CDR1 SEHNR and CDR2 FQNEAQ (reference sequence). CDR3 length equals 15 residues. The full variable domain, rest sourced from reference TRBV7-9 and TRBJ2-1, is DTGVSQNPRHKITKRGQNVTFRCDPISEHNRLYWYRQTLGQGPEFLTYFQNEAQLEKSRLLSDRFSAERPKGSFSTLEIQRTEQGDSAMYLCASSYSGGRYNEQFFGPGTRLTVL.

The chain employs TRBV12-5 and TRBJ2-7; D possibly corresponds to TRBD1 (5 bases). This CDR3 is built from 14 residues. The V gene lost 1 base and the J gene lost 7 bases, with 14 bases spanning the gap. CDR1 LGHNT and CDR2 FRNRAP come from the germline V gene. The DNA of the CDR3 is TGTGCTAGTGGTTTGGGGGGCCTGTCAGGGGAGCAGTACTTC. Amino acids: CASGLGGLSGEQYF.

The V and J genes are TRBV5-4 and TRBJ1-1, with TRBD1 identical over 7 bases. This CDR3 has 17 residues. With V trimmed by 4 bases and J by 0 bases, 12 bases remained unmatched. CDR1 and CDR2 from the germline V gene are SGHNT and YYREEE (reference sequence). The CDR3 region has the DNA TGTGCCAGCAGCCCCCCTCCGGGACAGATTATGAACACTGAAGCTTTCTTT. It yields the protein CASSPPPGQIMNTEAFF.

J is TRBJ1-5 and V is TRBV6-6, with TRBD1 matching 7 bases. The CDR3 consists of 15 residues. The germline gives CDR1 MNHNY, CDR2 SVGAGI (reference sequence). V gave up 4 bases and J gave up 11 bases; unmatched junction bases: 14. The CDR3: CASSSPRDSRVSQHF. CDR3 DNA sequence: TGTGCCAGCAGTTCTCCACGGGACAGTCGGGTGTCCCAGCATTTT.

The table lists this clone with a count of one. The V call is TRBV6-1, the J call TRBJ1-3, with 7 nucleotides matching TRBD1. V lost 5 bases to trimming and J lost 8 bases; unmatched junction nucleotides: 9. Looked up from germline, CDR1 is MNHNS and CDR2 is SASEGT. The CDR3 covers 14 residues. The CDR3 loop is CASSPLGGRDTIYF. CDR3 nucleotide sequence: TGTGCCAGCAGTCCCCTAGGGGGCCGGGACACCATATATTTT.

As to this clone: Different DNA sequences within this sample yield the same CDR3. The chain recombines TRBV29-1 with TRBJ1-6, with TRBD1 identical over 7 bases. Germline CDR1 SQVTM, CDR2 ANQGSEA. Trimming at V came to 4 bases and at J to 8 bases, leaving 2 bases not matched to a gene. The CDR3 has 12 residues. CDR3 DNA sequence: TGCAGCGTTGGAACAGGGGATTCACCCCTCCACTTT. It translates to CSVGTGDSPLHF.

About this clone itself: Other DNA sequences in this sample translate to the same CDR3. The V gene is TRBV4-2, the J gene TRBJ2-1; no reliable D call. V gave up 1 base and J gave up 2 bases, with 9 bases separating them. The CDR3 has 15 residues. CDR1 LGHNA and CDR2 YNFKEQ come from the germline V gene. The CDR3 region is CASSQAGGTYNEQFF. Written as DNA, the CDR3 is TGTGCCAGCAGCCAAGCCGGCGGAACCTACAATGAGCAGTTCTTC.

This clone came up once. The chain has TRBV5-4 and TRBJ2-2; 7 nucleotides line up with TRBD2. V shed 1 base, J shed 2 bases, and the junction held 5 bases outside the gene matches. This CDR3 spans 16 amino acids. CDR1 SGHNT and CDR2 YYREEE come from the germline V gene (reference sequence). Written as DNA, the CDR3 is TGTGCCAGCAGCTTGTTCCTAGCGGCAAACACCGGGGAGCTGTTTTTT. It is translated as CASSLFLAANTGELFF.

This rearrangement joins TRBV5-1 to TRBJ2-3, with 9 bases that match TRBD2. The CDR3 totals 16 residues. CDR1 is SGHRS, CDR2 YFSETQ, per germline. V lost 4 bases to trimming and J lost 2 bases; unmatched junction nucleotides: 8. Written as DNA, the CDR3 is TGCGCCAGCAGCCATCCTCGCGGGGGGGACACAGATACGCAGTATTTT. As protein: CASSHPRGGDTDTQYF. Using reference TRBV5-1 and TRBJ2-3 for the parts outside the CDR3, the full variable domain is KAGVTQTPRYLIKTRGQQVTLSCSPISGHRSVSWYQQTPGQGLQFLFEYFSETQRNKGNFPGRFSGRQFSNSRSEMNVSTLELGDSALYLCASSHPRGGDTDTQYFGPGTRLTVL.

This clone has a handful of counts. CDR3 protein: CASSYSSWTENSPLHF. The CDR3 DNA follows: TGTGCCAGCAGTTACTCTAGTTGGACAGAAAATTCACCCCTCCACTTT. The V gene is TRBV6-5, the J gene TRBJ1-6; weak D call: TRBD1 (6 bases). Per the germline V gene, CDR1 is MNHEY and CDR2 is SVGAGI. Trimming shortened V by 0 bases and J by 7 bases, and 13 bases separated the two germline ends. This CDR3 is 16 amino acids long.